Presented here are 3 T cell receptor beta chains from one specimen sequenced in a study of PD-1 blockade in mismatch repair-deficient tumors. Here immunoSEQ multiplex PCR was the method, and the copy in TCRdb shows in-frame clones only, minus some. This table has 38,000 or so clones, 85% appearing once. The sample consisted of peripheral blood, taken about 76 weeks after starting pembrolizumab. The receptors come from an adult with mismatch repair-deficient cancer.

The rearrangement uses TRBV11-2 and TRBJ2-1; D is unclear. CDR1 is SGHAT and CDR2 is FQNNGV in the germline V gene. The CDR3 totals 16 residues. Trimming cost V 1 base and J 0 bases, with 10 bases left between them. CDR3 protein: CASSLVAEISYNEQFF. Written as DNA, the CDR3 is TGTGCCAGCAGCTTAGTTGCGGAGATCTCCTACAATGAGCAGTTCTTC.

This chain uses TRBV2 with TRBJ2-7; possibly TRBD1 for D (6 bases). This CDR3 spans 13 amino acids. The germline V gene has CDR1 SNHLY and CDR2 FYNNEI. Trimming stripped 5 bases from V and 1 base from J, with 9 bases between. CDR3 loop: CASSIDRSYEQYF. CDR3 sequence (DNA): TGTGCCAGCAGTATTGACAGGTCCTACGAGCAGTACTTC.

Only one count was recorded for this clone. The chain is built from TRBV5-5 and TRBJ1-1, with D perhaps matching TRBD1 (6 bases). Germline V gene sequence: CDR1 SGHKS, CDR2 YYEKEE (reference sequence). V was shortened by 0 bases and J by 0 bases, with 9 bases between the two germline ends. The CDR3 is 15 residues long. CDR3 loop: CASSLDGGLNTEAFF. For the CDR3, the DNA is TGTGCCAGCAGCTTGGACGGGGGGCTGAACACTGAAGCTTTCTTT.